The clone carrying this T cell receptor beta chain was counted at least ten times. Trimming pared 6 bases from V and 6 bases from J, leaving 17 bases between. This CDR3 comprises 15 residues. The germline CDR1 and CDR2 sequences are MNHEY and SVGEGT. These data are taken from a study of early T cells in non-severe SARS-CoV-2 infection. TCRdb reprocessed the 5' RACE reads via MiXCR and lists one record per CDR3 protein. This sample carries roughly 43,000 distinct CDR3 sequences, less than 6.5% of them seen once, and the ten largest clones take roughly 5.4%. The sequences come from whole blood, collected at baseline. The J gene is TRBJ2-2, the V gene TRBV6-2 or TRBV6-3; either TRBD1 or TRBD2 may fit D (5 bases each). This receptor was identified in an adult who was a healthcare worker with PCR-confirmed SARS-CoV-2 infection or an uninfected control (not recorded which). CDR3 DNA sequence: TGTGCCAGCAGAGAAGCCGGGACCCCGGCCGGGGAGCTGTTTTTT. It yields the protein CASREAGTPAGELFF.